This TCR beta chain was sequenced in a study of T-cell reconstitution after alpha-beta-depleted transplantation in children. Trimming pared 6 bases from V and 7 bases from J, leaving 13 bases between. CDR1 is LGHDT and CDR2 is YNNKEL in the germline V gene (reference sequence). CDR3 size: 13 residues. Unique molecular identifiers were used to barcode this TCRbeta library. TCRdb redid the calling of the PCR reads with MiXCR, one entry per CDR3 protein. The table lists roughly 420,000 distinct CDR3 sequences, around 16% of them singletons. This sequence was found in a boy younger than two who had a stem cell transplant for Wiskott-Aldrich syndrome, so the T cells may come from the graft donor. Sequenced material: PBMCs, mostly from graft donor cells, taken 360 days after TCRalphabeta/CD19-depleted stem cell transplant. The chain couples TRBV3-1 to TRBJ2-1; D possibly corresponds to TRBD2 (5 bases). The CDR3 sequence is CASSEVRRNEQFF. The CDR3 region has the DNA TGTGCCAGCAGTGAGGTCCGGAGGAATGAGCAGTTCTTC.